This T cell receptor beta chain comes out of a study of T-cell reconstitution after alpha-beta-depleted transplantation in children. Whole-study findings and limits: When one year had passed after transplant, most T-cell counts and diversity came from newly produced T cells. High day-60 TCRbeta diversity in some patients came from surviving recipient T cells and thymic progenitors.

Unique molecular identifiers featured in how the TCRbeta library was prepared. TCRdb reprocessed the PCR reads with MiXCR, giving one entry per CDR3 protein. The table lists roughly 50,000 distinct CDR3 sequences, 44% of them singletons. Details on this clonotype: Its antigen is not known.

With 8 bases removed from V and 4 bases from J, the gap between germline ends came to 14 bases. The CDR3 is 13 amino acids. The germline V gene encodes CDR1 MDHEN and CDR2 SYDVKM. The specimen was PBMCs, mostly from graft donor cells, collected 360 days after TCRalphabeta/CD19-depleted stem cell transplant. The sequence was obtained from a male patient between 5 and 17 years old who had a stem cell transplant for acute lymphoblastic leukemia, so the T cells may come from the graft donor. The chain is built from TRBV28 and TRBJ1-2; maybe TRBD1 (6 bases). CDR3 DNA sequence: TGTGCCAGCTGTAGGGGGGCCCTCTATGGCTACACCTTC. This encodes CASCRGALYGYTF.